This TCR beta chain was sequenced for a study of post-analysis software for immune sequencing data. Background on the study: The disease courses spanned relapsing-remitting, secondary progressive and progressive-relapsing forms of multiple sclerosis.

As regards this clonotype: Its antigen is still unknown.

Unique molecular identifiers featured in each of the TCR beta cDNA libraries. TCRdb called the PCR reads again in MiXCR, with one record for every CDR3 protein. The sample holds roughly 870,000 distinct CDR3 sequences, roughly 50% seen once. Points from the study as a whole: Controls showed lower frequencies than patients for roughly 5 TRBV segments, and TRBV5-6, TRBV5-1 and TRBV20-1 were among these.

V was cut by 1 base and J by 8 bases, with 6 bases left in between. The germline V gene encodes CDR1 KGHSH and CDR2 LQKENI. CDR3 length: 12 amino acids. The rearrangement links TRBV18 to TRBJ2-1, with D hard to call. This receptor was taken from a girl between 5 and 17 years old with multiple sclerosis. Material: blood. The CDR3 bases are TGTGCCAGCTCACCACGGTTGGATGAGCAGTTCTTC. It yields the protein CASSPRLDEQFF.